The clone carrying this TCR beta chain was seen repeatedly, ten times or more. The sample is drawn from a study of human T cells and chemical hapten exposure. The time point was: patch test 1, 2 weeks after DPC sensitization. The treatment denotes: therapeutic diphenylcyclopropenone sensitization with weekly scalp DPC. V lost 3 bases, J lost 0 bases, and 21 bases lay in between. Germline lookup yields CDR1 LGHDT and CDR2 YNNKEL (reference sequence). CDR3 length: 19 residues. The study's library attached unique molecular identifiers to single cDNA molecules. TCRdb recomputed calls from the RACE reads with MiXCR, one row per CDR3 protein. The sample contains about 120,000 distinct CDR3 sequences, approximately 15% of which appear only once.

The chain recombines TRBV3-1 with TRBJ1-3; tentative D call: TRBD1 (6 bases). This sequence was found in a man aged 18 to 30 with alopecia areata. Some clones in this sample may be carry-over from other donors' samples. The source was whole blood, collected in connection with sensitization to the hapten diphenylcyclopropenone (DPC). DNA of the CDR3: TGTGCCAGCAGCCATTTAAATGTCAGGGGCCGGAGCTCTGGAAACACCATATATTTT. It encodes CASSHLNVRGRSSGNTIYF.